This entry lists 13 T cell receptor beta chains sequenced from one sample in a study of T cell responses to AZD1222 COVID-19 vaccine. Produced via immunoSEQ multiplex PCR; TCRdb's table is partial and in-frame only. The table records approximately 150,000 clones, around nine tenths of them present only once. The source was peripheral blood, collected on day 0 of AZD1222 vaccination. The receptor set was obtained from an adult in good health.

This rearrangement joins TRBV6-5 to TRBJ1-1; D unresolved. CDR3 length: 14 residues. Germline CDR1 and CDR2: MNHEY and SVGAGI. The ends were cut back, 0 bases at V and 5 bases at J, with 10 bases in the middle. The CDR3 reads CASSYSNGRTEAFF. The CDR3 DNA follows: TGTGCCAGCAGTTACTCAAATGGGAGAACTGAAGCTTTCTTT.

This sequence joins TRBV6-2 or TRBV6-3 and TRBJ1-1; 7 nucleotides agree with TRBD1. V gave up 0 bases and J gave up 4 bases; unmatched junction bases: 2. Germline V gives CDR1 MNHEY, CDR2 SVGEGT. The CDR3 sequence is 14 residues long. The CDR3 DNA reads as TGTGCCAGCAGTTACTCTGGACAGGCCACTGAAGCTTTCTTT. The encoded protein is CASSYSGQATEAFF.

The chain carries TRBV4-2 and TRBJ2-7; 7 bases align to TRBD1. This CDR3 is 13 amino acids long. V shed 5 bases, J shed 7 bases, and the junction held 8 bases outside the gene matches. Germline assignment: CDR1 LGHNA and CDR2 YNFKEQ. The chain's CDR3 is CASSDRVLGEQYF. The CDR3, as DNA: TGTGCCAGCAGCGACAGGGTGCTGGGAGAGCAGTACTTC.

The V gene is TRBV7-2, the J gene TRBJ1-2; TRBD1 matches 10 bases. The CDR3 has 14 residues. Germline V gives CDR1 SGHTA, CDR2 FQGNSA. The V and J ends lost 5 bases and 5 bases, in that order; junction bases with no gene match: 5. CDR3: CASSMTGGGYGYTF. The CDR3 nucleotides read TGTGCCAGCAGCATGACAGGGGGCGGGTATGGCTACACCTTC.

This clone occurred once. This specimen includes other DNA sequences encoding the same CDR3. The V and J genes are TRBV20-1 and TRBJ2-5; D uncertain. From germline, CDR1 is DFQATT and CDR2 SNEGSKA (reference sequence). Trimming removed 1 base at V and 5 bases at J, with 2 bases between. CDR3 length: 10 amino acids. In DNA form, the CDR3 reads TGCAGTGCTAGAGGGGAGACCCAGTACTTC. Protein sequence: CSARGETQYF.

The V call is TRBV5-1, the J call TRBJ1-1; no definite D call. The germline V gene has CDR1 SGHRS and CDR2 YFSETQ. V was trimmed by 0 bases and J by 1 base, leaving 13 bases between them. CDR3 size: 16 residues. The CDR3 reads CASSLANYQPNTEAFF. The CDR3 DNA follows: TGCGCCAGCAGCTTGGCCAACTACCAACCGAACACTGAAGCTTTCTTT.

The genes are TRBV19 and TRBJ1-1, with 8 bases that match TRBD1. V dropped 3 bases and J dropped 8; count of bases not matched to a gene: 14. Germline CDR1 is LNHDA and CDR2 is SQIVND (reference sequence). The CDR3 totals 16 residues. The DNA of the CDR3 is TGTGCCAGTAGTATGATGGTTCTTGGACAGGGAGAAGAAGCTTTCTTT. Its protein product is CASSMMVLGQGEEAFF. Drawing the rest from reference TRBV19 and TRBJ1-1, the complete variable domain is DGGITQSPKYLFRKEGQNVTLSCEQNLNHDAMYWYRQDPGQGLRLIYYSQIVNDFQKGDIAEGYSVSREKKESFPLTVTSAQKNPTAFYLCASSMMVLGQGEEAFFGQGTRLTVV.

This clone was observed once. V and J are TRBV6-5 and TRBJ2-5, with TRBD2 identical over 12 bases. Trimming at V came to 8 bases and at J to 5 bases, leaving 6 bases not matched to a gene. The CDR3 has 14 residues. Germline V gene sequence: CDR1 MNHEY, CDR2 SVGAGI. CDR3 bases: TGTGCCAGCCGACTAGCGGGAGCCCCCGAGACCCAGTACTTC. Residues: CASRLAGAPETQYF.

J is TRBJ2-7 and V is TRBV27; TRBD1 or TRBD2 may be the D gene (6 bases each). The CDR3 totals 14 residues. V gave up 5 bases and J gave up 9 bases, with 20 bases separating them. From germline, CDR1 is MNHEY and CDR2 SMNVEV (reference sequence). CDR3 region: CASSPLRDTLTQYF. The DNA for the CDR3 is TGTGCCAGCAGTCCATTGCGGGACACCCTGACGCAGTACTTC.

The chain joins TRBV5-1 to TRBJ2-3, with 8 positions matching TRBD1. Germline lookup yields CDR1 SGHRS and CDR2 YFSETQ. The V and J ends lost 0 bases and 5 bases, in that order; junction bases with no gene match: 5. The CDR3 contains 15 residues. The CDR3 is CASSLAGGEIDTQYF. DNA of the CDR3: TGCGCCAGCAGCTTGGCAGGGGGCGAGATAGATACGCAGTATTTT.

V usage is TRBV6-6 and J usage is TRBJ1-5; 9 bases agree with TRBD1. Trimming took 5 bases from V and 1 from J; bases not matched to a gene: 3. Germline V gene sequence: CDR1 MNHNY, CDR2 SVGAGI (reference sequence). This CDR3 has 15 residues. The CDR3 spells CASSGQGMSNQPQHF. The CDR3 DNA sequence: TGTGCCAGCAGTGGACAGGGGATGAGCAATCAGCCCCAGCATTTT.

The CDR3 nucleotides are TGTGCCAGCCGGCCGACACCTAGCGAACACGGGGAGCTGTTTTTT. Translation gives CASRPTPSEHGELFF. The chain employs TRBV2 and TRBJ2-2, with a tentative D call TRBD2 (6 bases). The CDR3 runs to 15 residues. Germline CDR1 reads SNHLY; CDR2 reads FYNNEI. V was cut by 8 bases and J by 7 bases, with 20 bases left in between.

Of note for this clone: Other DNA sequences in the sample encode the same CDR3. The CDR3 loop reads CASSFGYGYTF. In nucleotides, the CDR3 is TGTGCCAGCAGTTTTGGCTATGGCTACACCTTC. The chain joins TRBV12-3 or TRBV12-4 to TRBJ1-2, with no clear D. This CDR3 spans 11 amino acids. V was pared by 3 bases and J by 4 bases, with 3 bases between.